This entry lists 29 T cell receptor beta chains sequenced from one sample in a study of T cells in Graves' hyperthyroidism and ophthalmopathy. Researchers amplified the TCR beta CDR3 regions from RNA transcripts. The HTBI primer set was used in a first-round RT-PCR of the TCR CDR3. TCRdb re-called the multiplex PCR reads through MiXCR, storing one row per CDR3 protein. Of 500,000 to 650,000 distinct CDR3 sequences in the sample, 35% to 50% were seen once. The material sequenced was peripheral blood or thyroid tissue (not recorded which). These receptors were collected from an adult woman with Graves' disease, either hyperthyroidism or ophthalmopathy (not recorded which).

The chain joins TRBV10-3 to TRBJ2-7; TRBD2 aligns across 11 bases. Looked up from germline, CDR1 is ENHRY and CDR2 is SYGVKD. Losses at the gene ends were 6 bases for V and 7 bases for J; bases not matched to a gene: 5. This CDR3 comprises 13 residues. The CDR3 loop is CAIRGTSGNEQYF. CDR3 DNA sequence: TGTGCCATCAGGGGGACTAGCGGCAATGAGCAGTACTTC.

The V call is TRBV19, the J call TRBJ2-7, with D maybe TRBD1 (6 bases). V was shortened by 6 bases and J by 2 bases, with 14 bases between the two germline ends. CDR1 and CDR2 (germline): LNHDA, SQIVND (reference sequence). The CDR3 runs to 14 residues. CDR3 residues: CASSTDRWAYEQYF. CDR3 sequence (DNA): TGTGCCAGTAGCACCGACAGGTGGGCCTACGAGCAGTACTTC.

This clonotype was seen a handful of times. This chain uses TRBV12-3 or TRBV12-4 with TRBJ1-1; D is uncertain. V was clipped by 2 bases and J by 6 bases, with 7 bases between them. The CDR3 is made up of 12 amino acids. CDR3 sequence (DNA): TGTGCCAGCAGTTTAATGGTGGCTGAAGCTTTCTTT. It specifies CASSLMVAEAFF.

This chain joins TRBV29-1 and TRBJ2-7, with D maybe TRBD2 (6 bases). The germline CDR1 and CDR2 sequences are SQVTM and ANQGSEA. V shed 5 bases and J shed 3 bases, with 11 bases lying between them. This CDR3 contains 12 residues. DNA for the CDR3: TGCAGCGTTAACGACGGGAGCTACGAGCAGTACTTC. Its protein product is CSVNDGSYEQYF.

At least ten counts were recorded for this clonotype. The V gene is TRBV20-1, the J gene TRBJ2-7, with 11 bases matching TRBD2. With 3 bases clipped from V and 1 base from J, the junction kept 5 bases outside the gene matches. The CDR3 is made up of 15 amino acids. The germline V gene encodes CDR1 DFQATT and CDR2 SNEGSKA (reference sequence). CDR3 region: CSASLGTSGSYEQYF. CDR3 nucleotide sequence: TGCAGTGCTAGTCTTGGGACTAGCGGATCCTACGAGCAGTACTTC.

This clonotype was picked up a small number of times. The chain has TRBV29-1 and TRBJ1-1; TRBD1 aligns across 7 bases. Germline CDR1 is SQVTM and CDR2 is ANQGSEA. This CDR3 comprises 14 residues. Trimming removed 6 bases from V and 1 base from J; junction bases left unmatched: 8. CDR3 nucleotide sequence: TGCAGCGTCGAGGGGACAGCCAGGAACACTGAAGCTTTCTTT. Translation gives CSVEGTARNTEAFF.

The chain recombines TRBV9 with TRBJ2-7; 7 positions agree with TRBD1. The germline V gene encodes CDR1 SGDLS and CDR2 YYNGEE. The CDR3 consists of 15 residues. Unmatched junction bases numbered 5, after V lost 2 bases and J lost 0 bases. CDR3: CASSVTGANSYEQYF. CDR3 nucleotides: TGTGCCAGCAGCGTCACAGGGGCTAACTCCTACGAGCAGTACTTC.

The chain has TRBV2 and TRBJ2-2; unclear D gene. V was cut by 6 bases and J by 12 bases, with 17 bases left in between. The germline gives CDR1 SNHLY, CDR2 FYNNEI. The CDR3 loop spans 13 amino acids. This CDR3 reads CASRPGPVGKLFF. The CDR3 DNA reads TGTGCCAGCAGACCCGGCCCGGTCGGCAAGCTGTTTTTT. The variable domain in full, with the rest retrieved from reference TRBV2 and TRBJ2-2, is EPEVTQTPSHQVTQMGQEVILRCVPISNHLYFYWYRQILGQKVEFLVSFYNNEISEKSEIFDDQFSVERPDGSNFTLKIRSTKLEDSAMYFCASRPGPVGKLFFGEGSRLTVL.

The V call is TRBV20-1, the J call TRBJ2-7; D is undetermined. The CDR3 totals 11 residues. V lost 0 bases and J lost 9, with 9 bases in between. Germline V lookup: CDR1 DFQATT, CDR2 SNEGSKA (reference sequence). The CDR3: CSARDPVGQYF. The CDR3 DNA reads as TGCAGTGCTAGAGATCCGGTAGGGCAGTACTTC.

The chain carries TRBV7-8 and TRBJ2-5; D may be TRBD2 (6 bases). CDR1 is SGHVS, CDR2 FQNEAQ, per germline. The CDR3 contains 14 residues. V was shortened by 3 bases and J by 4 bases, with 12 bases between the two germline ends. The CDR3: CASSFWGDGETQYF. The CDR3 DNA reads as TGTGCCAGCAGCTTTTGGGGGGACGGAGAGACCCAGTACTTC.

About this clonotype itself: Here the CDR3 omits its conserved ending phenylalanine or tryptophan, so a read error is the likely source. The chain carries TRBV7-2 and TRBJ2-5; TRBD2 agrees at 9 bases. The DNA end is a closer match to TRBJ2-1, so the J assignment may be wrong. CDR3 length equals 14 residues. CDR1 is SGHTA and CDR2 is FQGNSA in the germline V gene. The CDR3, as DNA: TGTGCCAGCAGCTTAGGACTAGCGGTTCTTGAGCAGTTCGTC. It encodes CASSLGLAVLEQFV.

This chain joins TRBV7-9 and TRBJ2-7; 14 bases match TRBD2. Unmatched junction bases numbered 7, after V lost 6 bases and J lost 6 bases. Germline assignment: CDR1 SEHNR and CDR2 FQNEAQ (reference sequence). This CDR3 comprises 15 residues. CDR3 loop: CASRKPGLAGGEQYF. As DNA, the CDR3 is TGTGCCAGCAGAAAACCTGGACTAGCGGGAGGCGAGCAGTACTTC.

This clonotype was seen repeatedly, ten times or more. V and J are TRBV11-2 and TRBJ1-6; 11 bases are a match to TRBD1. CDR3 length equals 17 residues. Germline lookup yields CDR1 SGHAT and CDR2 FQNNGV. The V and J ends lost 1 base and 7 bases, in that order; junction bases with no gene match: 6. The CDR3 coding sequence is TGTGCCAGCAGCTTAGGTTTTGGACAGGGGGCGAATTCACCCCTCCACTTT. The encoded protein is CASSLGFGQGANSPLHF. The variable domain in full, completed from reference TRBV11-2 and TRBJ1-6, reads EAGVAQSPRYKIIEKRQSVAFWCNPISGHATLYWYQQILGQGPKLLIQFQNNGVVDDSQLPKDRFSAERLKGVDSTLKIQPAKLEDSAVYLCASSLGFGQGANSPLHFGNGTRLTVT.

The rearrangement uses TRBV7-2 and TRBJ1-5; TRBD1 is a possible D gene (5 bases). Trimming removed 5 bases from V and 6 bases from J, with 17 bases in between. The CDR3 spans 15 residues. Germline V gives CDR1 SGHTA, CDR2 FQGNSA. This CDR3 is CASSPGGGAGQPQHF. CDR3 DNA sequence: TGTGCCAGCAGCCCCGGGGGGGGAGCAGGTCAGCCCCAGCATTTT.

On this clonotype: Possible read error: a much larger clone is one base away. V gene TRBV6-6 combines with J gene TRBJ2-7; D is possibly TRBD1 or TRBD2 (5 bases each). Germline V gene sequence: CDR1 MNHNY, CDR2 SVGAGI (reference sequence). There are 14 residues in the CDR3. V lost 2 bases and J 2 bases, leaving 10 bases between the germline ends. The CDR3: CASSYGASPYEQYF. The CDR3 nucleotides read TGTGCCAGCAGTTACGGGGCTAGCCCCTACGAGCAGTACTTC.

This chain joins TRBV15 and TRBJ2-5, with a tentative D call TRBD2 (5 bases). The CDR3 runs 15 residues. Trimming stripped 0 bases from V and 3 bases from J, with 11 bases between. Germline V gene sequence: CDR1 LNHNV, CDR2 YYDKDF (reference sequence). The CDR3 DNA reads as TGTGCCACCAGCAGAGATCCCAGGACTGAAGAGACCCAGTACTTC. Protein sequence: CATSRDPRTEETQYF. The full variable domain, with the rest looked up from reference TRBV15 and TRBJ2-5, is DAMVIQNPRYQVTQFGKPVTLSCSQTLNHNVMYWYQQKSSQAPKLLFHYYDKDFNNEADTPDNFQSRRPNTSFCFLDIRSPGLGDTAMYLCATSRDPRTEETQYFGPGTRLLVL.

The chain uses TRBV29-1 and TRBJ2-6, with 7 bases that match TRBD1. Trimming at V came to 4 bases and at J to 2 bases, leaving 2 bases not matched to a gene. CDR3 length: 14 amino acids. Germline CDR1 and CDR2: SQVTM and ANQGSEA. CDR3 DNA sequence: TGCAGCGTTGGGCAGGGGGCTGGGGCCAACGTCCTGACTTTC. This codes for CSVGQGAGANVLTF.

This clonotype was counted a single time. The V call is TRBV10-3, the J call TRBJ1-5; TRBD1 is a possible D gene (5 bases). V lost 0 bases and J 4 bases, leaving 13 bases between the germline ends. Looked up from germline, CDR1 is ENHRY and CDR2 is SYGVKD. This CDR3 has 16 residues. The CDR3 loop reads CAISESRGWGNQPQHF. Written as DNA, the CDR3 is TGTGCCATCAGTGAGTCGAGGGGTTGGGGGAATCAGCCCCAGCATTTT.

About this clonotype itself: This clone may be a read error of a much larger clone one base away. This chain connects TRBV11-2 to TRBJ2-5; 10 bases fit TRBD2. The better agreement between TRBJ2-1 and the DNA end casts doubt on the J call. CDR1 is SGHAT, CDR2 FQNNGV, per germline. CDR3 length equals 18 residues. Here the CDR3 reads CASSLGNVAGGAKETQFF. The CDR3 region has the DNA TGTGCCAGCAGCTTAGGAAATGTAGCGGGAGGAGCAAAAGAGACCCAGTTCTTC.

The sample holds many counts of this clonotype. V gene TRBV6-7 combines with J gene TRBJ2-5; no clear D. TRBV6-7 is sorted into the ORF group, with uncertain function. V lost 5 bases and J lost 5, with 9 bases in between. This CDR3 comprises 12 residues. The CDR3 region is CASSHRRETQYF. The CDR3, as DNA: TGTGCCAGCAGTCACCGACGTGAGACCCAGTACTTC.

A note on this clonotype: The missing conserved phenylalanine or tryptophan at the end of this CDR3 makes a read error likely. V usage is TRBV20-1 and J usage is TRBJ1-3; weak D call: TRBD1 (5 bases). Germline-derived CDR1 and CDR2 are DFQATT and SNEGSKA (reference sequence). Trimming stripped 5 bases from V and 0 bases from J, with 8 bases between. The CDR3 length is 13 residues. The CDR3 protein is CSADSPSGNTIYV. The DNA for the CDR3 is TGCAGTGCTGACAGTCCCTCTGGAAACACCATATATGTT.

J is TRBJ2-5 and V is TRBV29-1; D possibly matches TRBD1 or TRBD2 (6 bases each). Germline V gene sequence: CDR1 SQVTM, CDR2 ANQGSEA. V lost 7 bases, J lost 9 bases, and 15 bases lay in between. The CDR3 runs 11 residues. The chain's CDR3 is CSESDGGAQYF. The CDR3 nucleotides are TGCAGCGAGAGCGACGGGGGCGCCCAGTACTTC.

This clonotype was found many times. The chain uses TRBV6-2 or TRBV6-3 and TRBJ2-5, with 9 bases fitting TRBD2. Looked up from germline, CDR1 is MNHEY and CDR2 is SVGEGT. The ends lost 4 bases at V and 5 bases at J; junction bases unmatched: 5. The CDR3 extends over 14 amino acids. CDR3 sequence reads: CASSLAGAVETQYF. The CDR3 DNA sequence: TGTGCCAGCAGTTTAGCGGGAGCGGTGGAGACCCAGTACTTC.

This clonotype was picked up a small number of times. The rearrangement uses TRBV20-1 and TRBJ2-5, with TRBD1 as a possible D gene (5 bases). This CDR3 has 12 residues. Trimming removed 6 bases from V and 3 bases from J, with 11 bases in between. Germline CDR1 DFQATT, CDR2 SNEGSKA (reference sequence). CDR3 sequence: CSASAQEETQYF. CDR3 in DNA: TGCAGTGCCTCCGCACAGGAAGAGACCCAGTACTTC.

The sample holds many counts of this clonotype. The rearrangement joins TRBV7-2 to TRBJ2-7, with unresolved D. This CDR3 contains 11 residues. Trimming stripped 4 bases from V and 3 bases from J, with 4 bases between. Per the germline V gene, CDR1 is SGHTA and CDR2 is FQGNSA. The CDR3 bases are TGTGCCAGCAGCTCCCGCTACGAGCAGTACTTC. It yields the protein CASSSRYEQYF.

The V gene is TRBV7-2, the J gene TRBJ1-3; D unclear. Trimming stripped 1 base from V and 4 bases from J, with 11 bases between. CDR3 length: 15 residues. Germline V gene sequence: CDR1 SGHTA, CDR2 FQGNSA. DNA of the CDR3: TGTGCCAGCAGCTTAGTGCCGGGCGAAGGAAACACCATATATTTT. It specifies CASSLVPGEGNTIYF.

This clonotype was detected a few times. V usage is TRBV6-5 and J usage is TRBJ2-5; 8 positions match TRBD2. Trimming at V came to 0 bases and at J to 3 bases, leaving 6 bases not matched to a gene. The CDR3 is 16 amino acids. CDR1 and CDR2 (germline): MNHEY, SVGAGI. CDR3 in amino acids: CASSYSTAGGEETQYF. CDR3 nucleotide sequence: TGTGCCAGCAGTTACTCAACCGCGGGGGGAGAAGAGACCCAGTACTTC.

The chain couples TRBV11-3 to TRBJ1-2; the match to TRBD1 covers 8 bases. Germline-derived CDR1 and CDR2 are SGHNT and YENEEA. J was trimmed by 4 bases and V by 6 bases; bases with no gene match: 10. This CDR3 region has 15 residues. The CDR3, as DNA: TGTGCCAGCAGACTACAGGGGGAGAGTTTCTATGGCTACACCTTC. Residues: CASRLQGESFYGYTF.

This rearrangement joins TRBV20-1 to TRBJ2-6; 7 bases match TRBD1. CDR3 size: 16 residues. J lost 1 base, V lost 8 bases, and 11 bases had no gene match. Germline V gene data show CDR1 as DFQATT and CDR2 as SNEGSKA (reference sequence). CDR3 residues: CSPKTGAVSGANVLTF. CDR3 coding DNA: TGCAGTCCAAAAACAGGGGCGGTGTCTGGGGCCAACGTCCTGACTTTC.